These 22 T cell receptor beta chains came from one sample sequenced in a study of blood T cell repertoires in COVID-19 (dated by TCRdb to the early 2020s). The receptor library was made with the immunoSEQ multiplex PCR assay. In its TCRdb copy, this immuneACCESS table keeps in-frame sequences only and misses some clones. Where compared with another copy, unresolved V genes explain less than half of these, and the others have no known cause. Here the sample has more than 200,000 clones; approximately 86% occur a single time. Around 1.8% of the sample goes to the ten largest clones. Source material: peripheral blood. The receptors originated from a man aged 25 to 40 with active or convalescent COVID-19.

This clone was counted a single time. The chain joins TRBV27 to TRBJ1-2; D not resolved. The CDR3 is made up of 13 amino acids. CDR1 is MNHEY and CDR2 is SMNVEV in the germline V gene (reference sequence). Trimming cost V 3 bases and J 4 bases, with 9 bases left between them. The CDR3 DNA is TGTGCCAGCAGTTTGGGAGAGGGCTATGGCTACACCTTC. Translated: CASSLGEGYGYTF.

Only one count was recorded for this clone. The chain combines TRBV2 with TRBJ2-5; 14 nucleotides align to TRBD2. Germline V CDR1 and CDR2: SNHLY, FYNNEI. After removal of 5 bases from V and 2 bases from J, the junction contained 10 bases not matched to a gene. The CDR3 contains 18 residues. CDR3 bases: TGTGCCAGCAGTATCCCGCTCGGGACTAGCGGGGGACAAGAGACCCAGTACTTC. Its protein is CASSIPLGTSGGQETQYF.

The chain has TRBV19 and TRBJ2-7, with D possibly being TRBD1 (6 bases). The CDR3 is 13 amino acids. Germline assignment: CDR1 LNHDA and CDR2 SQIVND (reference sequence). Trimming stripped 3 bases from V and 1 base from J, with 7 bases between. The CDR3 DNA reads TGTGCCAGTAGTATCGGACAGTCCTACGAGCAGTACTTC. Its translation is CASSIGQSYEQYF.

This chain links TRBV19 with TRBJ1-4; no clear D gene. Germline values: CDR1 LNHDA, CDR2 SQIVND (reference sequence). CDR3 length equals 13 residues. Between the trimmed V and J ends, which lost 5 bases and 2 bases, there was a span of 6 bases. CDR3 amino acids: CASSYPTNEKLFF. In DNA, the CDR3 is TGTGCCAGTAGTTATCCGACTAATGAAAAACTGTTTTTT.

V is TRBV9 and J is TRBJ2-7, with D possibly TRBD1 on 5 matching bases. Germline V gene data show CDR1 as SGDLS and CDR2 as YYNGEE. Trimming removed 1 base at V and 0 bases at J, with 8 bases between. The CDR3 spans 14 residues. The CDR3 reads CASSVRGDSYEQYF. The CDR3 DNA reads TGTGCCAGCAGCGTAAGGGGTGACTCCTACGAGCAGTACTTC.

The chain employs TRBV3-1 (or the pseudogene TRBV3-2) and TRBJ2-2; 11 bases align to TRBD2. Germline V gives CDR1 LGHDT, CDR2 YNNKEL (reference sequence). V lost 0 bases and J lost 5; bases outside the gene matches: 5. This CDR3 has 17 residues. This CDR3 is CASSQDLGLAATGELFF. The CDR3 DNA follows: TGTGCCAGCAGCCAAGATTTGGGACTAGCGGCGACCGGGGAGCTGTTTTTT.

The rearrangement joins TRBV4-1 to TRBJ1-2; no definite D call. The CDR3 extends over 14 amino acids. V was clipped by 3 bases and J by 6 bases, with 14 bases between them. Germline V gene lookup returns CDR1 MGHRA and CDR2 YSYEKL. The CDR3 DNA sequence: TGCGCCAGCAGCCACAATTCCTTGGGCGATGGCTACACCTTC. It encodes CASSHNSLGDGYTF.

V gene TRBV18 combines with J gene TRBJ2-7; no definite D call. The CDR3 covers 14 residues. Between the trimmed V and J ends, which lost 2 bases and 2 bases, there was a span of 10 bases. The V gene's germline CDR1 is KGHSH and CDR2 LQKENI. For the CDR3, the DNA is TGTGCCAGCTCACCAGGGCCATACCCCTACGAGCAGTACTTC. Residues: CASSPGPYPYEQYF.

The chain couples TRBV5-1 to TRBJ2-7, with 15 bases fitting TRBD2. V trimming: 3 bases; J trimming: 0 bases; junction bases outside the gene matches: 7. The CDR3 loop spans 18 amino acids. CDR1 is SGHRS, CDR2 YFSETQ, per germline. The CDR3 DNA reads as TGCGCCAGCAGCTCGGGACTAGCGGGGGGCCCCAACTCCTACGAGCAGTACTTC. It translates to CASSSGLAGGPNSYEQYF.

This chain joins TRBV19 and TRBJ2-5; 9 bases align to TRBD2. CDR1 and CDR2 (germline): LNHDA, SQIVND (reference sequence). V was clipped by 6 bases and J by 4 bases; unmatched bases: 15. This CDR3 region has 17 residues. CDR3 region: CASSPTSGHHGGETQYF. In DNA, the CDR3 is TGTGCCAGTAGCCCGACTAGCGGACACCACGGGGGAGAGACCCAGTACTTC.

This chain connects TRBV5-6 to TRBJ2-7, with D maybe TRBD2 (5 bases). Looked up from germline, CDR1 is SGHDT and CDR2 is YYEEEE. With 1 base removed from V and 0 bases from J, the gap between germline ends came to 14 bases. The CDR3 runs 16 residues. CDR3 sequence: CASSLSEEIPSYEQYF. The CDR3 nucleotides read TGTGCCAGCAGCTTGTCGGAGGAGATCCCCTCCTACGAGCAGTACTTC.

Only one count was recorded for this clone. One junction end disagrees with the germline gene, perhaps due to a read error. The chain joins TRBV7-2 to TRBJ2-5; 9 nucleotides line up with TRBD2. Germline loops: CDR1 SGHTA, CDR2 FQGNSA. CDR3 length: 14 amino acids. The chain's CDR3 is CASSLTAGGALVDF. In DNA form, the CDR3 reads TGTGCCAGCAGCTTAACCGCGGGGGGGGCCCTGGTGGACTTC.

The chain joins TRBV11-2 to TRBJ2-5; 7 bases match TRBD1. V was pared by 5 bases and J by 5 bases, with 17 bases of the junction left unmatched. CDR1 is SGHAT and CDR2 is FQNNGV in the germline V gene. CDR3 length: 17 residues. The CDR3 protein is CASSLNRDSLPSETQYF. The CDR3 DNA is TGTGCCAGCAGCCTAAACCGGGACAGCCTTCCATCGGAGACCCAGTACTTC.

The chain carries TRBV5-6 and TRBJ2-5; D is possibly TRBD2 (5 bases). CDR3 size: 14 residues. V was cut by 2 bases and J by 5 bases, with 13 bases left in between. From germline, CDR1 is SGHDT and CDR2 YYEEEE. For the CDR3, the DNA is TGTGCCAGCAGCTTAAGCGGCATAAAGGAGACCCAGTACTTC. Translating it yields CASSLSGIKETQYF. Full variable domain (outside the CDR3, taken from reference TRBV5-6 and TRBJ2-5): DAGVTQSPTHLIKTRGQQVTLRCSPKSGHDTVSWYQQALGQGPQFIFQYYEEEERQRGNFPDRFSGHQFPNYSSELNVNALLLGDSALYLCASSLSGIKETQYFGPGTRLLVL.

The chain recombines TRBV6-2 or TRBV6-3 with TRBJ1-5; TRBD1 matches at 10 bases. This CDR3 has 15 amino acids. CDR1 and CDR2 from the germline V gene are MNHEY and SVGEGT. The trim removed 6 bases at V and 4 bases at J, leaving 6 bases unmatched. The CDR3 DNA reads TGTGCCAGCAGCTGGGACAGGGGTTCTAATCAGCCCCAGCATTTT. It encodes CASSWDRGSNQPQHF.

DNA for the CDR3: TGTGCCAGCAGGAATACAGGGAGCACTGAAGCTTTCTTT. Its translation: CASRNTGSTEAFF. The chain carries TRBV12-3 or TRBV12-4 and TRBJ1-1; tentative D call: TRBD1 (6 bases). The V and J ends lost 6 bases and 4 bases respectively, with 12 bases between them. The CDR3 loop spans 13 amino acids.

There are a few counts of this clone. Within the sample, other DNA sequences also encode this same CDR3. V gene TRBV29-1 combines with J gene TRBJ2-2, with TRBD2 matching over 11 bases. Germline V lookup: CDR1 SQVTM, CDR2 ANQGSEA. This CDR3 has 14 residues. J lost 1 base, V lost 7 bases, and 2 bases had no gene match. The CDR3 protein is CSATSGGNTGELFF. DNA for the CDR3: TGCAGCGCCACTAGCGGGGGGAACACCGGGGAGCTGTTTTTT.

The V call is TRBV5-8, the J call TRBJ2-3; 8 nucleotides agree with TRBD2. Germline loops: CDR1 SGHTS, CDR2 YDEGEE. CDR3 length: 15 residues. Trimming at V came to 6 bases and at J to 1 base, leaving 7 bases not matched to a gene. Here the CDR3 reads CASTLRRGGTDTQYF. For the CDR3, the DNA is TGTGCCAGCACCCTACGGCGGGGGGGCACAGATACGCAGTATTTT.

The V gene is TRBV11-2, the J gene TRBJ1-2; D possibly corresponds to TRBD1 (5 bases). The CDR3 loop spans 16 amino acids. The germline V and J ends were trimmed by 2 bases and 4 bases, with 17 bases remaining between them. Germline V CDR1 and CDR2: SGHAT, FQNNGV. This CDR3 is CASSLSGRAAGYGYTF. The CDR3 DNA follows: TGTGCCAGCAGCTTATCAGGGAGGGCGGCGGGCTATGGCTACACCTTC.

The chain links TRBV19 to TRBJ1-6, with a weak D call TRBD1 (6 bases). The CDR3 covers 18 residues. Per germline, CDR1 LNHDA and CDR2 SQIVND (reference sequence). The V and J ends lost 7 bases and 6 bases respectively, with 25 bases between them. The chain's CDR3 is CASTPAWGLDLGNSPLHF. The DNA for the CDR3 is TGTGCCAGTACCCCAGCATGGGGGCTCGATTTGGGTAATTCACCCCTCCACTTT. Full variable domain (missing parts from reference TRBV19 and TRBJ1-6): DGGITQSPKYLFRKEGQNVTLSCEQNLNHDAMYWYRQDPGQGLRLIYYSQIVNDFQKGDIAEGYSVSREKKESFPLTVTSAQKNPTAFYLCASTPAWGLDLGNSPLHFGNGTRLTVT.

About this clone itself: This specimen includes other DNA sequences encoding the same CDR3. The V gene is TRBV7-9, the J gene TRBJ2-3; 9 nucleotides line up with TRBD1. The germline V gene encodes CDR1 SEHNR and CDR2 FQNEAQ (reference sequence). V was clipped by 1 base and J by 2 bases; unmatched bases: 1. CDR3 length: 15 amino acids. The CDR3 loop is CASSLGQGDTDTQYF. The CDR3 DNA sequence: TGTGCCAGCAGCTTAGGACAGGGGGACACAGATACGCAGTATTTT.

This chain connects TRBV6-5 to TRBJ2-3; TRBD2 matches at 9 bases. Germline-derived CDR1 and CDR2 are MNHEY and SVGAGI. The V segment lost 7 bases and the J segment 5 bases; nucleotides outside the gene matches: 7. This CDR3 region has 14 residues. The CDR3 bases are TGTGCCAGCATGCGCGGGGGGGCTAGAGATACGCAGTATTTT. Encoded protein: CASMRGGARDTQYF.